These 16 T cell receptor beta chains originate from one sample sequenced in a study of OX40 agonist ivuxolimab in advanced cancers. Profiling relied on immunoSEQ multiplex PCR, and the TCRdb table lists in-frame clones only, not all of them. The sample lists tens of thousands of clones, nearly 90% occurring once. The sample consisted of CD4+ or CD8+ T cells sorted from blood, taken in a trial of the OX40 agonist ivuxolimab. The receptors here all came from an adult with an advanced solid tumor such as melanoma, head and neck, liver or kidney cancer.

This clone was seen a single time. The chain has TRBV6-5 and TRBJ1-3; 8 bases are shared with TRBD1. The CDR3 loop spans 14 amino acids. Germline V gives CDR1 MNHEY, CDR2 SVGAGI. The V and J ends lost 6 bases and 4 bases, in that order; junction bases with no gene match: 5. CDR3: CASSQGALGNTIYF. For the CDR3, the DNA is TGTGCCAGCAGCCAGGGGGCACTAGGAAACACCATATATTTT.

This rearrangement joins TRBV9 to TRBJ2-4, with 10 positions matching TRBD2. From germline, CDR1 is SGDLS and CDR2 YYNGEE. This CDR3 has 15 residues. The V and J ends lost 2 bases and 5 bases, in that order; junction bases with no gene match: 4. DNA for the CDR3: TGTGCCAGCAGCGTCTCTAGCGGGAGTGAAAACATTCAGTACTTC. This translates into CASSVSSGSENIQYF.

The chain joins TRBV7-9 to TRBJ2-2; D unresolved. CDR1 and CDR2 (germline): SEHNR, FQNEAQ (reference sequence). The CDR3 is 13 residues long. V lost 5 bases to trimming and J lost 1 base, with 5 bases between them. CDR3 loop: CASSGQNTGELFF. In DNA form, the CDR3 reads TGTGCCAGCAGCGGGCAGAACACCGGGGAGCTGTTTTTT.

The sample holds a few counts of this clone. This sequence joins TRBV2 and TRBJ1-6; D is unresolved. Germline assignment: CDR1 SNHLY and CDR2 FYNNEI. V was trimmed by 0 bases and J by 7 bases, leaving 13 bases between them. The CDR3 covers 16 residues. The CDR3 nucleotides are TGTGCCAGCAGTGAAGCGCTTGTAGAGAACAATTCACCCCTCCACTTT. Protein sequence: CASSEALVENNSPLHF.

The chain carries TRBV5-6 and TRBJ2-1; 10 nucleotides align to TRBD1. This CDR3 is built from 16 residues. Germline CDR1 and CDR2: SGHDT and YYEEEE. V lost 0 bases, J lost 1 base, and 1 base stayed unmatched. This CDR3 is CASSLEGQGSYNEQFF. DNA of the CDR3: TGTGCCAGCAGCTTGGAGGGACAGGGGTCCTACAATGAGCAGTTCTTC.

This chain's CDR3 is CASSPQPGTAGELFF. The CDR3 DNA follows: TGTGCCAGCAGCCCACAACCCGGGACGGCCGGGGAGCTGTTTTTT. The V gene is TRBV7-6, the J gene TRBJ2-2; D may be TRBD1 or TRBD2 (5 bases each). Trimming took off 5 bases at V and 6 bases at J, with 16 bases between the two ends. The CDR3 sequence is 15 residues long. Germline V gene lookup returns CDR1 SGHVS and CDR2 FNYEAQ.

The V and J genes are TRBV25-1 and TRBJ1-3; 8 nucleotides match TRBD1. V gave up 4 bases and J gave up 0 bases; unmatched junction bases: 2. Germline V gene sequence: CDR1 MGHDK, CDR2 SYGVNS. This CDR3 has 15 residues. The CDR3 region is CASSGQGISGNTIYF. The DNA for the CDR3 is TGTGCCAGCAGTGGACAGGGGATCTCTGGAAACACCATATATTTT.

CDR3 sequence reads: CASTLDSVSYEQYF. CDR3 coding DNA: TGTGCCAGCACCCTAGACAGCGTCTCCTACGAGCAGTACTTC. The chain links TRBV6-1 to TRBJ2-7; a weak D match, TRBD1 (5 bases). Germline V gives CDR1 MNHNS, CDR2 SASEGT. Trimming left V 7 bases short and J 0 bases short, with 13 bases between. The CDR3 has 14 residues.

Written as DNA, the CDR3 is TGTGCCAGCAGCCAAGGACTAGCGGGAACCAAAAACATTCAGTACTTC. Its translation: CASSQGLAGTKNIQYF. This sequence joins TRBV27 and TRBJ2-4; TRBD2 aligns across 12 bases. Germline lookup yields CDR1 MNHEY and CDR2 SMNVEV (reference sequence). The CDR3 extends over 16 amino acids. J lost 2 bases, V lost 6 bases, and 5 bases had no gene match.

The chain recombines TRBV11-1 with TRBJ2-5; D is unclear. Germline V CDR1 and CDR2: SGHAT, FQDESV (reference sequence). The CDR3 is 13 amino acids. V lost 6 bases and J lost 2, with 10 bases in between. CDR3 DNA: TGTGCCAGCAGGGTCGCCTATCAAGAGACCCAGTACTTC. This gives the protein CASRVAYQETQYF.

The chain uses TRBV5-4 and TRBJ1-1, with a possible D match to TRBD1 (5 bases). Germline-derived CDR1 and CDR2 are SGHNT and YYREEE (reference sequence). This CDR3 is built from 15 residues. V lost 4 bases and J lost 0, with 13 bases in between. CDR3 sequence (DNA): TGTGCCAGCAGCGGTGGATGGGGCTTGAACACTGAAGCTTTCTTT. This translates into CASSGGWGLNTEAFF.

V gene TRBV2 combines with J gene TRBJ2-5, with a weak D call TRBD1 (5 bases). CDR3 size: 16 residues. Looked up from germline, CDR1 is SNHLY and CDR2 is FYNNEI. V was pared by 10 bases and J by 1 base, with 22 bases between. The CDR3 region is CATDKKTSGPQETQYF. CDR3 DNA: TGTGCCACCGACAAGAAGACCTCAGGGCCCCAAGAGACCCAGTACTTC.

The chain couples TRBV18 to TRBJ2-1, with a weak D call TRBD1 (5 bases). This CDR3 spans 16 amino acids. Germline CDR1 is KGHSH and CDR2 is LQKENI. The V end was cut by 2 bases, the J end by 6 bases, with 17 bases between. The CDR3 nucleotides read TGTGCCAGCTCACCATTCCAGGGCGGAACGGGCAATGAGCAGTTCTTC. It yields the protein CASSPFQGGTGNEQFF.

The V gene is TRBV28, the J gene TRBJ1-4; D is uncertain. Trimming removed 2 bases from V and 0 bases from J, with 10 bases in between. The CDR3 covers 16 residues. Germline-derived CDR1 and CDR2 are MDHEN and SYDVKM. CDR3 amino acids: CASSLRGVATNEKLFF. The CDR3 nucleotides are TGTGCCAGCAGTTTACGCGGGGTCGCAACTAATGAAAAACTGTTTTTT.

In nucleotides, the CDR3 is TGCGCCAGCAGCTTGACTAGCGGTGGGGGGGAGCAGTTCTTC. The encoded protein is CASSLTSGGGEQFF. The chain couples TRBV5-1 to TRBJ2-1; 8 positions agree with TRBD2. V dropped 1 base and J dropped 10; count of bases not matched to a gene: 7. This CDR3 region has 14 residues. Germline V gene lookup returns CDR1 SGHRS and CDR2 YFSETQ. The whole variable domain, filled in from reference TRBV5-1 and TRBJ2-1, reads KAGVTQTPRYLIKTRGQQVTLSCSPISGHRSVSWYQQTPGQGLQFLFEYFSETQRNKGNFPGRFSGRQFSNSRSEMNVSTLELGDSALYLCASSLTSGGGEQFFGPGTRLTVL.

The chain has TRBV9 and TRBJ2-1; 7 positions match TRBD2. The V and J ends lost 0 bases and 4 bases, in that order; junction bases with no gene match: 7. This CDR3 is 16 amino acids long. Germline V gene sequence: CDR1 SGDLS, CDR2 YYNGEE. CDR3 residues: CASSVASSGLYNEQFF. The CDR3 DNA reads as TGTGCCAGCAGCGTAGCATCTAGCGGACTATACAATGAGCAGTTCTTC.